This T cell receptor beta chain came from a study of shared clonotypes between healthy human individuals. Study-level findings and limits: The authors sampled blood alone, and tissue repertoires likely differ.

There are 13 residues in the CDR3. The germline CDR1 and CDR2 sequences are ENHRY and SYGVKD. V gave up 4 bases and J gave up 2 bases, with 6 bases separating them. Every subset had its genomic DNA shared out evenly among several immunoSEQ plates. In replicate PCRs of sorted subsets, roughly 190 ng DNA, tens of thousands of T cell genomes, was used. Per the original methods: Sequence data from immunoSEQ were junction-only and lacked quality scores; consequently, filtering differed. The data were produced by immunoSEQ multiplex PCR, yet TCRdb's version contains in-frame clones alone and is incomplete. The V and J calls and clone size come from that table; D and trimming were worked out from the DNA. The sample contains roughly 2 million clones, around 95% of which appear only once. With respect to this clone: The antigen is undetermined.

The source material was naive CD4+ T cells sorted from blood. Subset denoted: CD45RA+ positively selected. This sequence originates from a man younger than 35 in good health. The V call is TRBV10-3, the J call TRBJ2-1; D possibly corresponds to TRBD1 (6 bases). The CDR3 sequence is CAISGTAYNEQFF. The CDR3 nucleotides are TGTGCCATCAGTGGGACAGCCTACAATGAGCAGTTCTTC.